The TCR beta chain under discussion was sequenced for a study of beta chain features in type 1 diabetes. As regards this clone: The antigen is not known.

Study-wide results and limits: There were fewer insertions and more deletions at the VDJ junctions of type 1 diabetes patients.

The V gene end was trimmed by 4 bases and the J gene end by 2 bases; junction bases not matched to a gene: 4. The CDR3 covers 16 residues. The germline gives CDR1 SGHRS, CDR2 YFSETQ. The authors reverse transcribed all of the isolated RNA, so sequencing captured expressed TCRB transcripts. Generated by immunoSEQ multiplex PCR, the TCRdb table keeps only in-frame clones and is missing some. This table holds under 250,000 clones, roughly 13% found once. Source material: naive CD4+ T cells from blood. This TCR derives from a woman aged 40 to 50 in good health. The chain recombines TRBV5-1 with TRBJ2-5; 14 bases match TRBD2. CDR3 residues: CASSPGLAGAQETQYF. CDR3 DNA sequence: TGCGCCAGCAGCCCGGGACTAGCGGGGGCTCAAGAGACCCAGTACTTC. The full variable domain, with the rest looked up from reference TRBV5-1 and TRBJ2-5, is KAGVTQTPRYLIKTRGQQVTLSCSPISGHRSVSWYQQTPGQGLQFLFEYFSETQRNKGNFPGRFSGRQFSNSRSEMNVSTLELGDSALYLCASSPGLAGAQETQYFGPGTRLLVL.